This T cell receptor (beta chain) is from a study of blood T cells in healthy people across ages. Overall study results and limits: A strong correlation was seen between TCR beta diversity and naive T cell percentage.

Germline CDR1 MDHEN, CDR2 SYDVKM. Between the trimmed V and J ends, which lost 1 base and 2 bases, there was a span of 11 bases. The CDR3 is 15 amino acids. It was with a sample-barcoded 5' primer and a J-beta primer mix that a second PCR of about 6 to 11 cycles was run. Each sample provided no less than 2.5 million CDR3-containing paired-end reads. MiXCR, applied by TCRdb to the 5' RACE reads, yields one record per CDR3 protein. The sample records about 1,000,000 distinct CDR3 sequences, 40% to 50% being singletons. This clonotype was observed a handful of times. What it recognizes is unknown. The origin of this receptor is a woman aged 55 to 70 in good health. Sequencing input: blood. This chain links TRBV28 with TRBJ1-2; D gene ambiguous. The CDR3 sequence: CASSLSSSENYGYTF. CDR3 in DNA: TGTGCCAGCAGTTTATCCTCCAGCGAAAACTATGGCTACACCTTC.